The source of this T cell receptor beta chain is a study of T cells expressing NK-cell markers. This CDR3 is 12 amino acids long. The germline CDR1 and CDR2 sequences are MNHNS and SASEGT. TCRdb reprocessed the 5' RACE reads; each CDR3 protein has one entry and no DNA is given. The sample includes hundreds of thousands of distinct CDR3 sequences. Sequencing used blood T cells: a sorted CD56 or NKG2C T cell subset, CD4+ or CD8+ T cells, or bulk PBMC T cells (not recorded which). This TCR came from a man aged 18 to 69 in good health. The genes are TRBV6-1 and TRBJ1-5; TCRdb's D call of TRBD1 is untestable without DNA. The CDR3 protein is CASGLGGQPQHF.